The present T cell receptor (beta chain) was sequenced within a study of PD-1 blockade in classical Hodgkin lymphoma. Study-level information: Patients in the cohort were put on intravenous nivolumab, 3 mg/kg every 2 weeks. Overall study findings and caveats: Complete responders' baseline diversity resembled that of newly diagnosed patients. Why the repertoires differ is still unclear, perhaps disease activity or prior therapy.

Notes on this clone: Its cognate antigen is unknown.

Germline V CDR1 and CDR2: MNHNY, SVGAGI (reference sequence). The V and J ends lost 2 bases and 7 bases respectively, with 14 bases between them. The CDR3 is 15 residues long. Profiling relied on immunoSEQ multiplex PCR, and the TCRdb table lists in-frame clones only, not all of them. This sample has tens of thousands of clones, with over 70% found just once. As for time point: cycle 4 day 1 (C4D1), after about 6 weeks of nivolumab. The patients all showed relapse after autologous stem cell transplantation, while their brentuximab vedotin exposure varied. The sequence derives from a human donor with classical Hodgkin lymphoma. Sequencing used peripheral blood mononuclear cells (PBMCs), obtained before the fourth cycle of nivolumab. This chain uses TRBV6-6 with TRBJ2-2; D gene ambiguous. CDR3 protein: CASSYRVSGGGELFF. The CDR3 bases are TGTGCCAGCAGTTACCGAGTCTCAGGTGGCGGGGAGCTGTTTTTT.